This is a list of T cell receptor beta chains from one sample in a study of shared clonotypes between healthy human individuals. TCRdb's copy holds only in-frame clones and misses some; the assay was immunoSEQ multiplex PCR. The data contain more than 1.2 million clones, about 98.5% of them singletons. Sequenced: naive CD4+ T cells sorted from blood. The source is a man aged 25-45 years in good health. Each CDR3 is given with its conserved first and last residue. A D gene is named only where the DNA matches it firmly. Clone sizes are given selectively: once, few, many, or a class where the clone is expanded.

J gene	D gene	V gene	clone size	CDR3 DNA	CDR3 protein
TRBJ2-7	.	TRBV21-1	.	TGTGCCCGCGGGCCCGGACAGGGGTATTCCTACGAGCAGTACTTC	CARGPGQGYSYEQYF
TRBJ1-1	.	TRBV29-1	.	TGCAGCGTTGAAGAAACGGGACCCTCGACTGAAGCTTTCTTT	CSVEETGPSTEAFF
TRBJ2-1	TRBD2	TRBV28	.	TGTGCCAGCAGCCGCCTAGCGGGAGTTGAGAATGAGCAGTTCTTC	CASSRLAGVENEQFF
TRBJ1-4	.	TRBV5-1	.	TGCGCCAGCAGCTTGAACGGTAGAGAAGAAAAACTGTTTTTT	CASSLNGREEKLFF
TRBJ2-7	TRBD1	TRBV2	.	TGTGCCAGCAATGTGACAGGGGCCTACGAGCAGTACTTC	CASNVTGAYEQYF
TRBJ2-1	TRBD2	TRBV30	once	TGTGCCTGGAGTGCCGGGACTAGCGGAAATTCTGGTGAGCAGTTCTTC	CAWSAGTSGNSGEQFF
TRBJ2-1	.	TRBV19	.	TGTGCCAGTAGTATAGATCGGGTCAGGGGTTATTGGAATGAGCAGTTCTTC	CASSIDRVRGYWNEQFF
TRBJ2-5	.	TRBV18	few	TGTGCCAGCTCACCACCAGGGGAAGAGACCCAGTACTTC	CASSPPGEETQYF
TRBJ2-2	.	TRBV6-5	.	TGTGCCAGCAGTCGACATGGTTCCGGGGAGCTGTTTTTT	CASSRHGSGELFF
TRBJ1-5	.	TRBV2	.	TGTGCCAGCAGTGAAAGGGGGGGGAATCAGCCCCAGCATTTT	CASSERGGNQPQHF
TRBJ2-2	TRBD1	TRBV7-2	.	TGTGCCAGCAGCTATGACAGGGTCACCGGGGAGCTGTTTTTT	CASSYDRVTGELFF
TRBJ2-7	.	TRBV4-1	.	TGCGCCAGCAGCCAAGATCATCTTAGAGGGCAGTACTTC	CASSQDHLRGQYF
TRBJ2-7	.	TRBV2	.	TGTGCCAGCAGTTTTGACAGGAGCTCCTACGAGCAGTACTTC	CASSFDRSSYEQYF
TRBJ2-7	.	TRBV2	once	TGTGCCAGCAGTGACTGGGGCTACGAGCAGTACTTC	CASSDWGYEQYF
TRBJ1-2	.	TRBV2	.	TGTGCCAGCAGTGTAATTGGAGGGTTCTGGGACACCTTC	CASSVIGGFWDTF
TRBJ1-2	TRBD1	TRBV28	.	TGTGCCAGCAGTTTGGCAGGGGGCCTAGGCTACACCTTC	CASSLAGGLGYTF
TRBJ2-6	.	TRBV7-3	.	TGTGCCAGCAGCTTAACAGACAGCGCGTACAACGTCCTGACTTTC	CASSLTDSAYNVLTF
TRBJ1-2	.	TRBV4-1	.	TGCGCCAGCAGCCAAGAAACAGGGCTTGGCTACACCTTC	CASSQETGLGYTF
TRBJ2-5	.	TRBV7-6	.	TGTGCCAGCAGCTCCCCCGGAGGGACGGTCCAAGAGACCCAGTACTTC	CASSSPGGTVQETQYF
TRBJ1-4	.	TRBV28	.	TGTGCCAGCAGCCCCGAGAAGGGAACTGCAACTAATGAAAAACTGTTTTTT	CASSPEKGTATNEKLFF
TRBJ1-3	TRBD1	TRBV11-3	.	TGTGCCAGCAGCACGGGACAGAGAAACACCATATATTTT	CASSTGQRNTIYF
TRBJ2-5	.	TRBV5-1	.	TGCGCCAGCAGCAAGGACAGCTACCAAGAGACCCAGTACTTC	CASSKDSYQETQYF
TRBJ2-7	.	TRBV19	.	TGTGCCAGTAGTATAGGTCCAACCTACGAGCAGTACTTC	CASSIGPTYEQYF
TRBJ2-1	.	TRBV2	.	TGTGCCAGCAGCTGGGACAGGGCGCAAGCGGGAGGACATGAGCAGTTCTTC	CASSWDRAQAGGHEQFF